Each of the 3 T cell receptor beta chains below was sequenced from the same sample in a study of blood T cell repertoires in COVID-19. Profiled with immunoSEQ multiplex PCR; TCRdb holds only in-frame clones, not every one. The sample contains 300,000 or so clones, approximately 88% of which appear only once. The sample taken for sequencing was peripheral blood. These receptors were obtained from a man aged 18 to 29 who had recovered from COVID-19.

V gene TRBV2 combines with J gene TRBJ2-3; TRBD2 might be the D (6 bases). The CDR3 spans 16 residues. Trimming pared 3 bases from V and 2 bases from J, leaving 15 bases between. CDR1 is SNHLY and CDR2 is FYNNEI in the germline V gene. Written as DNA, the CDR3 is TGTGCCAGCAGTGAGGAGGGAGGTTCTTTCACAGATACGCAGTATTTT. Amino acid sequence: CASSEEGGSFTDTQYF.

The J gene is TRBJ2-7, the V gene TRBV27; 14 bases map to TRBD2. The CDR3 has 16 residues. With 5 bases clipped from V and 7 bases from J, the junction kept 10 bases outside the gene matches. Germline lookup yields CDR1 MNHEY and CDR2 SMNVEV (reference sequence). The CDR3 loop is CASSMTGTSGSGEQYF. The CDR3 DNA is TGTGCCAGCAGTATGACCGGGACTAGCGGGAGTGGGGAGCAGTACTTC.

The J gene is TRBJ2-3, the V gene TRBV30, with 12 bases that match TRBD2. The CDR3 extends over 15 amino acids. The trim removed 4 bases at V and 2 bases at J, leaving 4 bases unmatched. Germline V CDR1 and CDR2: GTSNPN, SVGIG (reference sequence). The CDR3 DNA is TGTGCCTGGACTAGCGGGAGGGTGAACACAGATACGCAGTATTTT. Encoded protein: CAWTSGRVNTDTQYF.